Listed below are T cell receptor beta chains from one sample, sequenced in a study of CD8 T cells in Susac syndrome. MiXCR, applied by TCRdb to the immunoSEQ multiplex PCR reads, yields one record per CDR3 protein. Counted here are approximately 100,000 distinct CDR3 sequences, about 96% occurring once; the ten biggest clones make up roughly 0.099%. The sequenced sample was CD4+ T cells from PBMCs. The receptors were sampled from a human donor in good health. Both conserved end residues are part of each CDR3.

V	length	CDR3
TRBV3-1	17	CASSQEGLAPFYNEQFF
TRBV7-2	15	CASNRGASYNSPLHF
TRBV5-6	12	CATNRQGTEAFF
TRBV30	13	CAWSVRWEETQYF
TRBV12-3/TRBV12-4	14	CASRRPFANEKLFF
TRBV6-6	13	CASSQSPNEKLFF
TRBV29-1	15	CSVGAGGGSYNEQFF
TRBV29-1	13	CSDELITKNIQYF
TRBV4-1	15	CASSHIPSKENIQYF
TRBV14	14	CASSQSGINTEAFF
TRBV7-3	14	CASREQGYTGELFF
TRBV19	15	CASNSGDPGPYEQYF
TRBV28	15	CASSFTGGLGETQYF
TRBV19	12	CASQGAYYGYTF
TRBV18	11	CASSNEETQYF
TRBV12-3/TRBV12-4	21	CASSFNGEWGLAGGGHNEQFF
TRBV6-1	18	CASSPLQNRGQNNSPLHF
TRBV24-1	12	CATSEQGVTAFF
TRBV6-5	15	CASSSPGQRREKLFF
TRBV6-5	11	CASSNTDTQYF
TRBV12-5	13	CASRGWSSYEQYF
TRBV5-1	18	CASSPSTGASSGANVLTF
TRBV3-1	16	CASSQGRGTSNQPQHF
TRBV6-5	13	CASSLDRLGGYTF
TRBV20-1	13	CSARARTAETQYF
TRBV29-1	14	CSVLKTAGANVLTF
TRBV9	16	CASSVRGRDKGDTQYF